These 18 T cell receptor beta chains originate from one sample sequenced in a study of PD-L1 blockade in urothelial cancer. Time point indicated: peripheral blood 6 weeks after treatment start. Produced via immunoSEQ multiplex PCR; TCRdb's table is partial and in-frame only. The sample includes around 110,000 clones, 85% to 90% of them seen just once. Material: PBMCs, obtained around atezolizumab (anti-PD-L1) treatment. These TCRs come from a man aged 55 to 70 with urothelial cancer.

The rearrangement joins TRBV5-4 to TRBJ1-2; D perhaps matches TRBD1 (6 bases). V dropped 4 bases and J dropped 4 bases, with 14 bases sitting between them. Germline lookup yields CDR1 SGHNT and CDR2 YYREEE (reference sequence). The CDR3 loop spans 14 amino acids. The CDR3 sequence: CASSRDTLVYGYTF. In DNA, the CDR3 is TGTGCCAGCAGCCGGGACACCCTTGTCTATGGCTACACCTTC.

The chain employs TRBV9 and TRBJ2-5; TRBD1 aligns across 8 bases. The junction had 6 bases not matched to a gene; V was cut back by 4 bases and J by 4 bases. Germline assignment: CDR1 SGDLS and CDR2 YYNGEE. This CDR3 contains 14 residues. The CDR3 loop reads CASSTGQGVETQYF. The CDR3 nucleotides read TGTGCCAGCAGCACAGGACAGGGTGTAGAGACCCAGTACTTC.

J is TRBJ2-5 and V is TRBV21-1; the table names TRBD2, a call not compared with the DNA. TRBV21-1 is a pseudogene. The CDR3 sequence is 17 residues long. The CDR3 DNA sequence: TGTGCCAGCAGCCTGAGGGTGTGGCGGGGGGTCCGCGAGACCCAGTACTTC. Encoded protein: CASSLRVWRGVRETQYF.

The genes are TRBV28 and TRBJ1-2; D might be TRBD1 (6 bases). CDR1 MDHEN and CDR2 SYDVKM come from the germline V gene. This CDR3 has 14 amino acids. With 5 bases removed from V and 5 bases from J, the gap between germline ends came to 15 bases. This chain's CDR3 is CASSPLRGGYGYTF. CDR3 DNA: TGTGCCAGCAGTCCGCTCAGGGGCGGTTATGGCTACACCTTC.

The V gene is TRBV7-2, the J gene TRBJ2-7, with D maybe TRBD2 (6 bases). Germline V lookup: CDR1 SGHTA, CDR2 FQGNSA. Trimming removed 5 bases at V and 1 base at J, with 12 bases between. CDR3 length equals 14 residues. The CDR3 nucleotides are TGTGCCAGCAGCGCGGGACTTTCTTCCTACGAGCAGTACTTC. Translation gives CASSAGLSSYEQYF.

As DNA, the CDR3 is TGTGCCAGCAGCGCGGGACAGACCCAAGAGACCCAGTACTTC. This translates into CASSAGQTQETQYF. The chain joins TRBV11-2 to TRBJ2-5; maybe TRBD1 (7 bases). CDR3 length: 14 amino acids. Per germline, CDR1 SGHAT and CDR2 FQNNGV. V dropped 5 bases and J dropped 1 base, with 11 bases sitting between them.

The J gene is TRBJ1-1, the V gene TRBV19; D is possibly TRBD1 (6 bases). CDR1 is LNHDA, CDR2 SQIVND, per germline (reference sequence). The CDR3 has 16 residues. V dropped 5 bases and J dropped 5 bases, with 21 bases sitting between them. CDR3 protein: CASSPDDARGRTEAFF. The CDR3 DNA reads TGTGCCAGTAGTCCTGATGATGCCAGGGGAAGAACTGAAGCTTTCTTT.

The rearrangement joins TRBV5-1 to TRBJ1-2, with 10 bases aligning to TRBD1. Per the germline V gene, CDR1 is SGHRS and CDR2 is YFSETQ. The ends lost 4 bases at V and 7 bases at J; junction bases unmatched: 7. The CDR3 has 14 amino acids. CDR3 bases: TGCGCCAGCAGCCCCTCCGGGACAGGGGTTGGCTACACCTTC. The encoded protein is CASSPSGTGVGYTF. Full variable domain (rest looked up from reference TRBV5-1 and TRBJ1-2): KAGVTQTPRYLIKTRGQQVTLSCSPISGHRSVSWYQQTPGQGLQFLFEYFSETQRNKGNFPGRFSGRQFSNSRSEMNVSTLELGDSALYLCASSPSGTGVGYTFGSGTRLTVV.

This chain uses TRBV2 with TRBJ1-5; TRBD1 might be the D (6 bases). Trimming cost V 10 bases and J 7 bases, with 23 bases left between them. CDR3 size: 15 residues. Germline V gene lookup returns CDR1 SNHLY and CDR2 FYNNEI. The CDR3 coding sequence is TGTGCCACTTCGAGGGGGGGAGGGTACGGACAGCCCCAGCATTTT. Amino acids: CATSRGGGYGQPQHF.

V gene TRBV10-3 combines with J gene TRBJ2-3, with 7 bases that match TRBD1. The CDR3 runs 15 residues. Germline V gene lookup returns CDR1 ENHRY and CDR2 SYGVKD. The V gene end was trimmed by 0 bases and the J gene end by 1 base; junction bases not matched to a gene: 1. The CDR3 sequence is CAISESGTGTDTQYF. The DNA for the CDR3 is TGTGCCATCAGTGAGTCTGGGACAGGCACAGATACGCAGTATTTT.

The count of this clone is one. The CDR3 nucleotides read TGCGCCAGCAGCCCGACTAGCGGGGGGTCCGTCACCGGGGAGCTGTTTTTT. Residues: CASSPTSGGSVTGELFF. The rearrangement links TRBV5-1 to TRBJ2-2; 13 nucleotides line up with TRBD2. With V trimmed by 4 bases and J by 4 bases, 7 bases remained unmatched. CDR1 is SGHRS, CDR2 YFSETQ, per germline. The CDR3 loop spans 17 amino acids.

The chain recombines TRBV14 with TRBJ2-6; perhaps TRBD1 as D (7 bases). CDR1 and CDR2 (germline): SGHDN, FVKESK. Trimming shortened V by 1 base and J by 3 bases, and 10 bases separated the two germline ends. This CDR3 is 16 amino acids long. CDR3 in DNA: TGTGCCAGCAGCCAAGGACAGGGACTTGGGGCCAACGTCCTGACTTTC. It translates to CASSQGQGLGANVLTF.

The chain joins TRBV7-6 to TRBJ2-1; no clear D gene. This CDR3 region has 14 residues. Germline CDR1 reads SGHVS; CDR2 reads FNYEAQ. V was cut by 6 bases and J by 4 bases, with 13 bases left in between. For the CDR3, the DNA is TGTGCCAGCAGGGCCGTAGACTCTTACAATGAGCAGTTCTTC. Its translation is CASRAVDSYNEQFF.

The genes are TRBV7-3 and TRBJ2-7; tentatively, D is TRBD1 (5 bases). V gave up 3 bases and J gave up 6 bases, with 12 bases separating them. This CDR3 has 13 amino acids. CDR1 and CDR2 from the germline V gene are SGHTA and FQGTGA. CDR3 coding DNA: TGTGCCAGCAGCTTCCGGCAGGGATCCGAGCAGTACTTC. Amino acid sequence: CASSFRQGSEQYF.

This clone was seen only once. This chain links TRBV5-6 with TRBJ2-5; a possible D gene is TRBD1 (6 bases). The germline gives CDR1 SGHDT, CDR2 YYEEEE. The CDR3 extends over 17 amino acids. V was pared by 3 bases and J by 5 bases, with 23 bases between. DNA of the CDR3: TGTGCCAGCAGCTATTTTGGAGGACAGTCAACTTGGGAGACCCAGTACTTC. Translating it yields CASSYFGGQSTWETQYF.

The CDR3 region has the DNA TGCGCCAGCAGCCTAGCCCAAAATGAAAAACTGTTTTTT. Translated: CASSLAQNEKLFF. J is TRBJ1-4 and V is TRBV4-1; D unclear. The CDR3 loop spans 13 amino acids. Trimming stripped 4 bases from V and 5 bases from J, with 8 bases between. Germline-derived CDR1 and CDR2 are MGHRA and YSYEKL.

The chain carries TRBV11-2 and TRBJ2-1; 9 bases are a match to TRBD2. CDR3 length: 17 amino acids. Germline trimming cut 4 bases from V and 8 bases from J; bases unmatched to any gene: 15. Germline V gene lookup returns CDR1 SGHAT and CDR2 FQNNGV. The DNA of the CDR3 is TGTGCCAGCAGCTCAACCCGGGCGGGGGGGCCTCCCCATGAGCAGTTCTTC. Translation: CASSSTRAGGPPHEQFF.

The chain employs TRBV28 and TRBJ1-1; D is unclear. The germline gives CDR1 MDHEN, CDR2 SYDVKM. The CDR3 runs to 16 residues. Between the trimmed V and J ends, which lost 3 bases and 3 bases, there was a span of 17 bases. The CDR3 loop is CASSFSVPPGHTEAFF. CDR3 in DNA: TGTGCCAGCAGTTTCTCCGTCCCCCCTGGCCACACTGAAGCTTTCTTT.